One and the same sample provided the 2 T cell receptor beta chains below, sequenced in a study of memory CD4+ T cells and cytomegalovirus serostatus. The sort gate was single viable CD3+CD4+CD8-CD45RO+ cells for memory CD4+ T cells. The data were produced by immunoSEQ multiplex PCR, yet TCRdb's version contains in-frame clones alone and is incomplete. Among 60,000 to 70,000 clones, around 76% were seen once, and the ten largest hold about 4.5%. Sequencing input: memory CD4+ T cells from blood. Every receptor here comes from an adult in good health and CMV-seropositive.

This sequence joins TRBV5-4 and TRBJ1-2, with a possible D match to TRBD1 (5 bases). V was trimmed by 4 bases and J by 6 bases, leaving 19 bases between them. From germline, CDR1 is SGHNT and CDR2 YYREEE (reference sequence). The CDR3 sequence is 15 residues long. CDR3 DNA sequence: TGTGCCAGCAGCGCCGTCTTCGGGGGAGCGGATGGCTACACCTTC. This codes for CASSAVFGGADGYTF.

This clone was found a few times. The V call is TRBV2, the J call TRBJ2-7, with D unresolved. Germline V CDR1 and CDR2: SNHLY, FYNNEI. The CDR3 spans 12 residues. Trimming left V 8 bases short and J 9 bases short, with 17 bases between. The CDR3 here is CASGSITLGQYF. In nucleotides, the CDR3 is TGTGCCAGCGGTAGCATCACCCTAGGGCAGTACTTC.